These 25 T cell receptor beta chains were all obtained from the same sample, sequenced in a study of blood T cell repertoires in COVID-19. Sequenced by immunoSEQ multiplex PCR; TCRdb stores in-frame clones only, minus some. Found here are about 190,000 clones, around 85% of them singletons; the top ten hold around 1.2%. Sequences were obtained from peripheral blood. These receptors originate from a man aged 25 to 40 with acute or convalescent COVID-19.

This clone was counted a single time. The V and J genes are TRBV28 and TRBJ2-7; D is perhaps TRBD2 (5 bases). Germline CDR1 and CDR2: MDHEN and SYDVKM. V was pared by 5 bases and J by 5 bases, with 10 bases between. This CDR3 has 12 residues. The CDR3 bases are TGTGCCAGCAGTCCTAGCAGTCACGAGCAGTACTTC. Translated: CASSPSSHEQYF.

V gene TRBV3-1 (or the pseudogene TRBV3-2) combines with J gene TRBJ2-7; D is perhaps TRBD2 (6 bases). The CDR3 is 13 amino acids. V was cut by 1 base and J by 4 bases, with 8 bases left in between. Germline lookup yields CDR1 LGHDT and CDR2 YNNKEL (reference sequence). This CDR3 is CASSQGRGYEQYF. The CDR3 DNA is TGTGCCAGCAGCCAAGGGAGGGGTTACGAGCAGTACTTC.

The rearrangement links TRBV27 to TRBJ2-1; 8 bases fit TRBD1. The CDR3 has 15 amino acids. Trimming cost V 4 bases and J 0 bases; bases outside gene matches: 2. The V gene's germline CDR1 is MNHEY and CDR2 SMNVEV (reference sequence). The CDR3 sequence: CASSYRGSSYNEQFF. The CDR3 DNA sequence: TGTGCCAGCAGTTACAGGGGGAGCTCCTACAATGAGCAGTTCTTC.

This clone has only one observation. The chain is built from TRBV5-8 and TRBJ2-7; D unresolved. There are 12 residues in the CDR3. V was trimmed by 5 bases and J by 4 bases, leaving 10 bases between them. The germline gives CDR1 SGHTS, CDR2 YDEGEE. The CDR3 DNA reads as TGTGCCAGCAGTTCCCCCGGGTACGAGCAGTACTTC. Protein: CASSSPGYEQYF. The full variable domain, completed using reference TRBV5-8 and TRBJ2-7, is EAGVTQSPTHLIKTRGQQATLRCSPISGHTSVYWYQQALGLGLQFLLWYDEGEERNRGNFPPRFSGRQFPNYSSELNVNALELEDSALYLCASSSPGYEQYFGPGTRLTVT.

This clone was seen only a few times. The DNA of the CDR3 is TGTGCCAGCAGGTTGGACAGGGTTAATTCACCCCTCCACTTT. This codes for CASRLDRVNSPLHF. V is TRBV28 and J is TRBJ1-6; 8 nucleotides align to TRBD1. Germline V gives CDR1 MDHEN, CDR2 SYDVKM. The CDR3 is 14 amino acids. With V trimmed by 6 bases and J by 6 bases, 4 bases remained unmatched.

This clone occurred once. This chain uses TRBV27 with TRBJ1-1; 9 nucleotides line up with TRBD1. Germline V gene sequence: CDR1 MNHEY, CDR2 SMNVEV (reference sequence). There are 15 residues in the CDR3. J gave up 4 bases and V 5 bases, and 8 bases lay outside the gene matches. The CDR3 here is CASSRPGTGITEAFF. DNA for the CDR3: TGTGCCAGCAGTCGCCCCGGGACAGGGATCACTGAAGCTTTCTTT.

CDR3 residues: CASSLRQGSEAFF. Here the CDR3 DNA reads TGTGCCAGCAGCTTGAGACAGGGCAGTGAAGCTTTCTTT. This chain joins TRBV7-6 and TRBJ1-1, with 7 bases matching TRBD1. This CDR3 is built from 13 residues. Germline CDR1 and CDR2: SGHVS and FNYEAQ. The V segment lost 3 bases and the J segment 7 bases; nucleotides outside the gene matches: 5. Full variable domain (rest looked up from reference TRBV7-6 and TRBJ1-1): GAGVSQSPRYKVTKRGQDVALRCDPISGHVSLYWYRQALGQGPEFLTYFNYEAQQDKSGLPNDRFSAERPEGSISTLTIQRTEQRDSAMYRCASSLRQGSEAFFGQGTRLTVV.

This clone was recorded only once. This sequence joins TRBV30 and TRBJ2-2; D not certain. The V gene's germline CDR1 is GTSNPN and CDR2 SVGIG (reference sequence). CDR3 length: 13 residues. Deletions cut 4 bases from V and 8 bases from J, with 14 bases between. The CDR3 coding sequence is TGTGCCTGGAATGTCCAGTTGCGGGGGGAGCTGTTTTTT. Encoded protein: CAWNVQLRGELFF.

This chain uses TRBV12-3 or TRBV12-4 with TRBJ2-1; D unclear. V was cut by 2 bases and J by 9 bases, with 8 bases left in between. This CDR3 has 12 residues. CDR3 DNA: TGTGCCAGCAGTTTAAAGCTACTTGAGCAGTTCTTC. This sequence encodes CASSLKLLEQFF.

Note on this clone: Other DNA sequences within the sample encode an identical CDR3. This CDR3 reads CASSLRETQYF. The CDR3 DNA sequence: TGTGCCAGCAGCTTGCGGGAGACCCAGTACTTC. The chain is built from TRBV5-6 and TRBJ2-5; D gene ambiguous. Deletions cut 1 base from V and 5 bases from J, with 3 bases between. From germline, CDR1 is SGHDT and CDR2 YYEEEE. The CDR3 length is 11 residues.

The DNA of the CDR3 is TGCGCCAGCAGCAGTACTAGCGGGGCCTACAATGAGCAGTTCTTC. Translated, it gives CASSSTSGAYNEQFF. The chain recombines TRBV5-1 with TRBJ2-1, with 10 bases matching TRBD2. The junction had 3 bases not matched to a gene; V was cut back by 4 bases and J by 2 bases. Germline assignment: CDR1 SGHRS and CDR2 YFSETQ. The CDR3 is 15 residues long.

V and J are TRBV29-1 and TRBJ2-3; D unclear. The V end lost 3 bases, the J end lost 6 bases, and 10 bases lay between the germline ends. Germline CDR1 and CDR2: SQVTM and ANQGSEA. The CDR3 is made up of 12 amino acids. DNA for the CDR3: TGCAGCGTTGATCACGGGTCCGATACGCAGTATTTT. Amino acid sequence: CSVDHGSDTQYF.

This clone appeared once. V gene TRBV18 combines with J gene TRBJ1-1; D not resolved. V was clipped by 3 bases and J by 5 bases, with 13 bases between them. This CDR3 comprises 14 residues. Germline values: CDR1 KGHSH, CDR2 LQKENI. The CDR3 bases are TGTGCCAGCTCACCTAATGTGCCGGGGACTGAAGCTTTCTTT. Its translation is CASSPNVPGTEAFF.

The chain combines TRBV19 with TRBJ1-2; TRBD1 might be the D (5 bases). The CDR3 extends over 13 amino acids. CDR1 and CDR2 from the germline V gene are LNHDA and SQIVND (reference sequence). V was pared by 8 bases and J by 7 bases, with 17 bases between. CDR3 coding DNA: TGTGCCAGTTCCTTCACAGGACAAGCTGGCTACACCTTC. Amino acids: CASSFTGQAGYTF. Looking up the rest from reference TRBV19 and TRBJ1-2 gives the full variable domain: DGGITQSPKYLFRKEGQNVTLSCEQNLNHDAMYWYRQDPGQGLRLIYYSQIVNDFQKGDIAEGYSVSREKKESFPLTVTSAQKNPTAFYLCASSFTGQAGYTFGSGTRLTVV.

The genes are TRBV7-9 and TRBJ1-3, with 8 bases aligning to TRBD1. Trimming removed 3 bases from V and 3 bases from J; junction bases left unmatched: 10. The CDR3 is 17 amino acids. CDR1 and CDR2 (germline): SEHNR, FQNEAQ (reference sequence). The CDR3 DNA reads TGTGCCAGCAGCTTTATCGGGACAGGAGGTTTTGGAAACACCATATATTTT. This sequence encodes CASSFIGTGGFGNTIYF.

This clone was seen just once. The rearrangement uses TRBV28 and TRBJ2-1; D remains unclear. Trimming stripped 4 bases from V and 3 bases from J, with 7 bases between. CDR3 length equals 13 residues. Germline CDR1 MDHEN, CDR2 SYDVKM. The CDR3 loop reads CASSSPYYNEQFF. Here the CDR3 DNA reads TGTGCCAGCAGTTCTCCTTACTACAATGAGCAGTTCTTC. Full variable domain (remainder filled in from reference TRBV28 and TRBJ2-1): DVKVTQSSRYLVKRTGEKVFLECVQDMDHENMFWYRQDPGLGLRLIYFSYDVKMKEKGDIPEGYSVSREKKERFSLILESASTNQTSMYLCASSSPYYNEQFFGPGTRLTVL.

This sequence joins TRBV28 and TRBJ2-1; TRBD2 aligns across 7 bases. The CDR3 loop spans 16 amino acids. The V gene's germline CDR1 is MDHEN and CDR2 SYDVKM. Trimming at V came to 4 bases and at J to 1 base, leaving 7 bases not matched to a gene. The CDR3 DNA reads as TGTGCCAGCAGTTCCCAGCGGGGAGGGTCCTACAATGAGCAGTTCTTC. Amino acid sequence: CASSSQRGGSYNEQFF.

This clone was picked up a small number of times. This sequence joins TRBV19 and TRBJ1-2; TRBD1 matches at 9 bases. V lost 9 bases and J lost 4; bases outside the gene matches: 9. Germline V CDR1 and CDR2: LNHDA, SQIVND (reference sequence). The CDR3 consists of 14 residues. The CDR3 protein is CASISGTGLYGYTF. Written as DNA, the CDR3 is TGTGCCAGCATTTCCGGGACAGGGCTCTATGGCTACACCTTC.

This chain links TRBV30 with TRBJ1-6; D is unclear. The length of the CDR3 is 13 residues. Deletions cut 0 bases from V and 7 bases from J, with 7 bases between. Looked up from germline, CDR1 is GTSNPN and CDR2 is SVGIG (reference sequence). The CDR3 loop is CAWSVLENSPLHF. The DNA for the CDR3 is TGTGCCTGGAGTGTACTTGAGAATTCACCCCTCCACTTT.

There are a few counts of this clone. The chain is built from TRBV9 and TRBJ1-6; possibly TRBD1 for D (6 bases). The length of the CDR3 is 14 residues. Germline CDR1 and CDR2: SGDLS and YYNGEE. Trimming removed 4 bases from V and 7 bases from J, with 12 bases in between. CDR3 sequence: CASSIRQANSPLHF. The CDR3 region has the DNA TGTGCCAGCAGCATTCGACAGGCAAATTCACCCCTCCACTTT. Filled out from reference TRBV9 and TRBJ1-6, the complete variable domain reads DSGVTQTPKHLITATGQRVTLRCSPRSGDLSVYWYQQSLDQGLQFLIQYYNGEERAKGNILERFSAQQFPDLHSELNLSSLELGDSALYFCASSIRQANSPLHFGNGTRLTVT.

The chain carries TRBV2 and TRBJ1-6; 8 bases align to TRBD1. Losses at the gene ends were 2 bases for V and 9 bases for J; bases not matched to a gene: 3. CDR1 SNHLY and CDR2 FYNNEI come from the germline V gene. The CDR3 is 14 amino acids. Written as DNA, the CDR3 is TGTGCCAGCAGTGAACAGGGGGCGCTTTCACCCCTCCACTTT. The encoded protein is CASSEQGALSPLHF. The entire variable domain, with the rest obtained from reference TRBV2 and TRBJ1-6, is as follows: EPEVTQTPSHQVTQMGQEVILRCVPISNHLYFYWYRQILGQKVEFLVSFYNNEISEKSEIFDDQFSVERPDGSNFTLKIRSTKLEDSAMYFCASSEQGALSPLHFGNGTRLTVT.

The genes are TRBV9 and TRBJ2-7; 8 nucleotides agree with TRBD1. Trimming cost V 4 bases and J 5 bases; bases outside gene matches: 8. The germline gives CDR1 SGDLS, CDR2 YYNGEE. CDR3 length equals 14 residues. The CDR3 here is CASSPWTGYDEQYF. The CDR3 nucleotides are TGTGCCAGCAGCCCCTGGACAGGGTATGACGAGCAGTACTTC.

The gene calls are TRBV5-5 and TRBJ1-2, with 12 bases that match TRBD1. The trim removed 0 bases at V and 8 bases at J, leaving 5 bases unmatched. The CDR3 contains 15 residues. Germline CDR1 and CDR2: SGHKS and YYEKEE (reference sequence). The CDR3 loop is CASSLEGTGGVGYTF. CDR3 coding DNA: TGTGCCAGCAGCTTGGAGGGGACAGGGGGCGTCGGCTACACCTTC.

This chain uses TRBV30 with TRBJ1-1; no clear D. Germline-derived CDR1 and CDR2 are GTSNPN and SVGIG (reference sequence). The ends were cut back, 7 bases at V and 0 bases at J, with 12 bases in the middle. CDR3 length: 13 residues. The CDR3: CASLSRLNTEAFF. In DNA form, the CDR3 reads TGTGCCTCGCTATCCAGGTTGAACACTGAAGCTTTCTTT. The whole variable domain, filled in from reference TRBV30 and TRBJ1-1, reads SQTIHQWPATLVQPVGSPLSLECTVEGTSNPNLYWYRQAAGRGLQLLFYSVGIGQISSEVPQNLSASRPQDRQFILSSKKLLLSDSGFYLCASLSRLNTEAFFGQGTRLTVV.

In its sample, this clone was seen a few times. The J gene is TRBJ2-7, the V gene TRBV6-6; 7 positions match TRBD2. The ends lost 6 bases at V and 4 bases at J; junction bases unmatched: 12. CDR3 length: 15 residues. Germline loops: CDR1 MNHNY, CDR2 SVGAGI (reference sequence). CDR3 bases: TGTGCCAGCAGCCTTGAACCATCGGGGGGATACGAGCAGTACTTC. As protein: CASSLEPSGGYEQYF.